These 5 T cell receptor beta chains were all obtained from the same sample, sequenced in a study of blood T cell repertoires in COVID-19. Sequenced by immunoSEQ multiplex PCR; TCRdb stores in-frame clones only, minus some. The sample shows 55,000 to 75,000 clones, about 93% of them seen only once. The sequenced sample was peripheral blood. These TCRs come from a human donor in a cohort sampled during active COVID-19.

The J gene is TRBJ1-6, the V gene TRBV13; the D gene is possibly TRBD1 (5 bases). The CDR3 loop spans 17 amino acids. The germline gives CDR1 PRHDT, CDR2 FYEKMQ (reference sequence). V was cut by 4 bases and J by 7 bases, with 20 bases left in between. The CDR3 region has the DNA TGTGCCAGCAGCTCCACCGGGGGGGTAGGACACAATTCACCCCTCCACTTT. This gives the protein CASSSTGGVGHNSPLHF.

The CDR3 DNA is TGTGCCAGTAGTCCGATGGGCACCTACGAGCAGTACTTC. Protein product: CASSPMGTYEQYF. This chain joins TRBV19 and TRBJ2-7; D gene ambiguous. The germline V gene has CDR1 LNHDA and CDR2 SQIVND (reference sequence). The CDR3 totals 13 residues. V dropped 5 bases and J dropped 2 bases, with 10 bases sitting between them.

The chain links TRBV14 to TRBJ1-4; no reliable D call. The CDR3 spans 17 residues. With 0 bases removed from V and 4 bases from J, the gap between germline ends came to 15 bases. Germline loops: CDR1 SGHDN, CDR2 FVKESK. As DNA, the CDR3 is TGTGCCAGCAGCCAAGAACCTTTTACGTCTAATAATGAAAAACTGTTTTTT. Translation gives CASSQEPFTSNNEKLFF.

The chain uses TRBV30 and TRBJ1-2, with 8 nucleotides matching TRBD1. Losses at the gene ends were 1 base for V and 6 bases for J; bases not matched to a gene: 7. The CDR3 spans 14 residues. Germline V gene data show CDR1 as GTSNPN and CDR2 as SVGIG (reference sequence). The CDR3 region is CAWSGTGTLHGYTF. The CDR3 DNA reads as TGTGCCTGGAGTGGGACAGGGACTTTACATGGCTACACCTTC.

The chain carries TRBV30 and TRBJ2-2, with 7 bases matching TRBD2. Germline trimming cut 2 bases from V and 6 bases from J; bases unmatched to any gene: 6. The CDR3 is 14 residues long. The germline gives CDR1 GTSNPN, CDR2 SVGIG (reference sequence). In DNA form, the CDR3 reads TGTGCCTGGAGTCAAGGACTAGTTTCCGGGGAGCTGTTTTTT. Protein: CAWSQGLVSGELFF.